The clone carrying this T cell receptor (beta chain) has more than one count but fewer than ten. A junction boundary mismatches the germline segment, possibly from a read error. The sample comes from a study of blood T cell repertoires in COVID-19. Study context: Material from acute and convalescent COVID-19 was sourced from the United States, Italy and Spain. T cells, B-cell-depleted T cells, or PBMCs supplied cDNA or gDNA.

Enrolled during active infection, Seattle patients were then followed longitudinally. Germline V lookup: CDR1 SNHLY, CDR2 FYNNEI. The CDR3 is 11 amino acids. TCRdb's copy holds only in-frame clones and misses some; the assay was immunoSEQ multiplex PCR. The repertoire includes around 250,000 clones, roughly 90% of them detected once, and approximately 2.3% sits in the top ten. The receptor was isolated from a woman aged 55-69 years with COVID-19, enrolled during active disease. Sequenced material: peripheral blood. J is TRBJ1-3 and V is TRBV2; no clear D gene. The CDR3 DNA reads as TGTGCCAGCAGCTCCGAGGGAGCTAAACATTTT. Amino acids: CASSSEGAKHF. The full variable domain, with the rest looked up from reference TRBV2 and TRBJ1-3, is EPEVTQTPSHQVTQMGQEVILRCVPISNHLYFYWYRQILGQKVEFLVSFYNNEISEKSEIFDDQFSVERPDGSNFTLKIRSTKLEDSAMYFCASSSEGAKHFGEGSWLTVV.